Listed below are T cell receptor beta chains from one sample, sequenced in a study of blood T cell repertoires in COVID-19. Libraries were prepared by immunoSEQ multiplex PCR; TCRdb keeps only in-frame clonotypes and omits some of them. The table shows roughly 400,000 clones, with around 87% occurring only once. The sequencing sample was made of PBMCs or T cells enriched from blood (not recorded which). The receptors here all came from a man between 25 and 39 years old who had recovered from COVID-19. CDR3s include the opening cysteine and the closing phenylalanine or tryptophan. Each record gives: D gene, V gene, clone size, J gene, CDR3 protein, CDR3 DNA. The D gene is left open where the match is weak. The size of a clone is reported for some rows only, either as once, few or many, or as a class for expanded clones.

>TRBD2|TRBV6-6|few|TRBJ2-2
CASLGLADTGELFF
TGTGCCTCCCTGGGACTAGCGGACACCGGGGAGCTGTTTTTT
>.|TRBV9|once|TRBJ1-3
CASSVDSSHGNTIYF
TGTGCCAGCAGCGTAGACAGCAGCCATGGAAACACCATATATTTT
>TRBD1|TRBV6-2/TRBV6-3|.|TRBJ1-5
CASSGGTGGVGNQPQHF
TGTGCCAGCAGCGGTGGGACAGGGGGCGTTGGAAATCAGCCCCAGCATTTT
>TRBD2|TRBV6-6|.|TRBJ2-1
CASSYLAASYNEQFF
TGTGCCAGCAGTTACCTAGCGGCTTCCTACAATGAGCAGTTCTTC
>TRBD2|TRBV4-1|.|TRBJ2-7
CASSQGGNTYEQYF
TGCGCCAGCAGCCAGGGGGGGAACACCTACGAGCAGTACTTC
>TRBD1|TRBV7-8|.|TRBJ1-4
CASSLLWRTGDPSGEKLFF
TGTGCCAGCAGCTTATTGTGGCGAACAGGGGACCCTTCCGGCGAAAAACTGTTTTTT
>TRBD2|TRBV5-1|.|TRBJ2-1
CASSYGTSGSNEQFF
TGCGCCAGCAGCTACGGGACTAGCGGGAGCAATGAGCAGTTCTTC
>.|TRBV5-8|.|TRBJ2-1
CASSTPGLPKYDEQFF
TGTGCCAGCAGCACACCGGGACTCCCGAAGTACGATGAGCAGTTCTTC
>TRBD1|TRBV2|.|TRBJ1-2
CASSTGQGLTGYTF
TGTGCCAGCAGTACCGGACAGGGATTAACTGGCTACACCTTC
>TRBD1|TRBV5-6|.|TRBJ2-7
CASSTRDSISYEQYF
TGTGCCAGCAGCACCCGGGACAGCATTTCCTACGAGCAGTACTTC
>.|TRBV6-5|.|TRBJ1-1
CASSYPRKGANTEAFF
TGTGCCAGCAGTTACCCCCGAAAGGGAGCGAACACTGAAGCTTTCTTT
>.|TRBV5-1|.|TRBJ1-2
CASSSDPTNGYTF
TGCGCCAGCAGCTCCGACCCGACAAATGGCTACACCTTC
>TRBD2|TRBV7-2|.|TRBJ2-7
CASSTPGLAAAYEQYF
TGTGCCAGCAGCACCCCGGGACTAGCTGCGGCCTACGAGCAGTACTTC
>.|TRBV10-2|few|TRBJ2-5
CASSERSPQETQYF
TGCGCCAGCAGTGAGCGGAGTCCACAAGAGACCCAGTACTTC
>.|TRBV6-5|.|TRBJ2-6
CASGSDYSGANVLTF
TGTGCCAGCGGGAGCGACTACTCTGGGGCCAACGTCCTGACTTTC
>TRBD1|TRBV7-8|.|TRBJ2-2
CASSLVGSHRGTGELFF
TGTGCCAGCAGCTTAGTTGGGAGTCACAGGGGCACCGGGGAGCTGTTTTTT
>TRBD1|TRBV30|.|TRBJ2-4
CAWRTHGTAQNIQYF
TGTGCCTGGAGGACCCACGGGACAGCCCAAAACATTCAGTACTTC
>.|TRBV9|.|TRBJ1-5
CASSVSPSDNQPQHF
TGTGCCAGCAGCGTTTCACCGAGTGACAATCAGCCCCAGCATTTT
>.|TRBV5-6|.|TRBJ1-1
CASSPPGHLNTEAFF
TGTGCCAGCAGCCCTCCGGGACATCTGAACACTGAAGCTTTCTTT
>.|TRBV12-3/TRBV12-4|.|TRBJ1-3
CAAGPSGNTIYF
TGTGCGGCAGGGCCATCTGGAAACACCATATATTTT
>TRBD1|TRBV4-1|.|TRBJ1-1
CASSQEVGRGDTEAFF
TGCGCCAGCAGCCAAGAAGTTGGCAGGGGGGACACTGAAGCTTTCTTT
>TRBD1|TRBV24-1|.|TRBJ1-2
CATNPGQGRGYTF
TGTGCCACCAACCCGGGACAGGGTCGTGGCTACACCTTC
>.|TRBV28|.|TRBJ1-6
CASSLKQVILHF
TGTGCCAGCAGTTTAAAACAAGTGATCCTCCACTTT
>.|TRBV10-1|.|TRBJ2-7
CASSVSSYEQYF
TGCGCCAGCAGTGTGAGCTCCTACGAGCAGTACTTC
>.|TRBV6-5|.|TRBJ2-3
CASTPRSSGTDTQYF
TGTGCCAGCACCCCCCGGTCTAGCGGCACAGATACGCAGTATTTT
>TRBD2|TRBV18|.|TRBJ2-1
CASSLDIAGANTKQFF
TGTGCCAGCTCACTCGATATAGCGGGAGCTAATACTAAGCAGTTCTTC